A selection of T cell receptor beta chains follows, all from one sample in a study of shared clonotypes between healthy human individuals. Assay used: immunoSEQ multiplex PCR; TCRdb lists only in-frame clones, some missing. The sample consists of approximately 460,000 clones, more than 70% of them appearing once. Material: PBMCs. The receptors were sampled from a woman aged 40-49 years in good health. Some clones in this sample may be carry-over from other donors' samples. Both conserved end residues are part of each CDR3. D genes are given only for firm matches. Clone size is stated in some rows and not others, as once, few, many or a class when expanded.

NA | TRBJ2-5 | TRBV19 | TRBD2 | CASRGLAEETQYF | TGTGCCAGTAGAGGACTAGCGGAAGAGACCCAGTACTTC
NA | TRBJ2-5 | TRBV6-5 | NA | CASSREGTQYF | TGTGCCAGCAGTCGAGAAGGGACCCAGTACTTC
NA | TRBJ2-1 | TRBV18 | TRBD1 | CASSPGQGLFNEQFF | TGTGCCAGCTCACCGGGACAGGGGCTATTCAATGAGCAGTTCTTC
NA | TRBJ2-5 | TRBV5-4 | NA | CASSLGGSGPQETQYF | TGTGCCAGCAGCTTGGGGGGGTCGGGGCCCCAAGAGACCCAGTACTTC
NA | TRBJ2-2 | TRBV6-1 | NA | CASTLATNTGELFF | TGTGCCAGCACGCTAGCGACGAACACCGGGGAGCTGTTTTTT
many | TRBJ2-7 | TRBV19 | NA | CASSNFGRDYEQYF | TGTGCCAGTTCGAACTTTGGTCGGGACTACGAGCAGTACTTC
NA | TRBJ2-1 | TRBV10-2 | NA | CASSVSPPNNEQFF | TGCGCCAGCAGTGTCTCCCCCCCCAACAATGAGCAGTTCTTC
NA | TRBJ2-4 | TRBV7-9 | TRBD1 | CASSEAGTGGNLGNIQYF | TGTGCCAGCAGCGAAGCCGGGACAGGGGGCAATCTCGGAAACATTCAGTACTTC
NA | TRBJ2-5 | TRBV5-1 | NA | CASSLEVPAETQYF | TGCGCCAGCAGCTTGGAGGTACCCGCGGAGACCCAGTACTTC
NA | TRBJ2-2 | TRBV30 | NA | CAWKSGTNTGELFF | TGTGCCTGGAAGTCTGGCACCAACACCGGGGAGCTGTTTTTT
NA | TRBJ1-1 | TRBV4-1 | NA | CASCEAAGNTEAFF | TGCGCCAGCTGTGAAGCAGCGGGGAACACTGAAGCTTTCTTT
NA | TRBJ2-1 | TRBV19 | TRBD1 | CASSGQGLNNEQFF | TGTGCCAGTAGTGGACAGGGGCTTAACAATGAGCAGTTCTTC
NA | TRBJ2-7 | TRBV7-2 | TRBD2 | CASSLAPTRTSGIPEQYF | TGTGCCAGCAGCTTAGCCCCAACAAGGACTAGCGGGATACCCGAGCAGTACTTC
NA | TRBJ1-1 | TRBV11-2 | NA | CASSLAQGGNTEAFF | TGTGCCAGCAGCTTAGCGCAGGGAGGGAACACTGAAGCTTTCTTT
few | TRBJ2-3 | TRBV4-2 | TRBD2 | CASSQDRASGGDTQYF | TGTGCCAGCAGCCAAGATAGAGCTAGCGGGGGAGATACGCAGTATTTT
many | TRBJ2-1 | TRBV4-1 | TRBD2 | CASRRDSGGGVYNEQFF | TGCGCCAGCAGACGGGACTCTGGGGGAGGGGTCTACAATGAGCAGTTCTTC
few | TRBJ2-1 | TRBV10-2 | TRBD2 | CASSEPSGWGGYNEQFF | TGCGCCAGCAGTGAGCCCAGCGGATGGGGGGGTTACAATGAGCAGTTCTTC
NA | TRBJ2-1 | TRBV11-2 | TRBD2 | CASSTRGTSGTEQFF | TGTGCCAGCAGCACTAGGGGGACTAGCGGGACTGAGCAGTTCTTC
NA | TRBJ2-1 | TRBV4-2 | NA | CASSLLPGVEQFF | TGTGCCAGCAGCCTTCTCCCGGGGGTTGAGCAGTTCTTC
NA | TRBJ2-5 | TRBV4-1 | NA | CASSSLRDAQETQYF | TGCGCCAGCAGTTCGTTGAGGGACGCTCAAGAGACCCAGTACTTC
NA | TRBJ1-5 | TRBV28 | NA | CASSPRGGLGNQPQHF | TGTGCCAGCAGTCCCCGGGGGGGGCTTGGCAATCAGCCCCAGCATTTT
NA | TRBJ1-5 | TRBV2 | NA | CASRRDDGVNQPQHF | TGTGCCAGCAGGCGGGACGACGGTGTCAATCAGCCCCAGCATTTT
NA | TRBJ2-5 | TRBV27 | TRBD2 | CASSLCRTSERGETQYF | TGTGCCAGCAGTTTATGTCGGACTAGCGAGAGGGGAGAGACCCAGTACTTC
NA | TRBJ2-7 | TRBV4-1 | NA | CASSQEHLWEQYF | TGCGCCAGCAGCCAAGAACACCTTTGGGAGCAGTACTTC
few | TRBJ2-5 | TRBV7-2 | NA | CASSQETQYF | TGTGCCAGCAGCCAAGAGACCCAGTACTTC
many | TRBJ2-3 | TRBV9 | NA | CASSAGTAPSTDTQYF | TGTGCCAGCAGCGCCGGTACAGCGCCCAGCACAGATACGCAGTATTTT
NA | TRBJ2-7 | TRBV21-1 | NA | CASSKKAGILGYEQYF | TGTGCCAGCAGCAAAAAAGCAGGGATTTTGGGGTACGAGCAGTACTTC
NA | TRBJ2-1 | TRBV5-4 | NA | CASSRGLDYNEQFF | TGTGCCAGCAGCCGAGGACTGGATTACAATGAGCAGTTCTTC
NA | TRBJ2-5 | TRBV30 | TRBD2 | CAWTPLPGGRETQYF | TGTGCCTGGACTCCCCTTCCGGGAGGGAGGGAGACCCAGTACTTC
NA | TRBJ2-7 | TRBV7-2 | TRBD1 | CASRPTGGSYEQYF | TGTGCCAGCAGGCCCACAGGGGGCTCCTACGAGCAGTACTTC
NA | TRBJ2-7 | TRBV5-1 | TRBD2 | CASSSSGRAVDEQYF | TGCGCCAGCAGCTCGAGCGGGAGGGCTGTAGACGAGCAGTACTTC
once | TRBJ2-1 | TRBV4-1 | NA | CASSQGRNNEQFF | TGCGCCAGCAGCCAGGGACGAAACAATGAGCAGTTCTTC
NA | TRBJ1-1 | TRBV19 | NA | CASSITGVNTEAFF | TGTGCCAGTAGTATCACGGGCGTGAACACTGAAGCTTTCTTT
NA | TRBJ2-5 | TRBV5-6 | TRBD1 | CASSFPGQGGFEQYF | TGTGCCAGCAGCTTCCCGGGACAGGGCGGCTTTGAGCAGTACTTC
NA | TRBJ2-7 | TRBV7-8 | NA | CASSLGSTVAYEQYF | TGTGCCAGCAGCTTAGGGTCGACGGTTGCCTACGAGCAGTACTTC
many | TRBJ2-5 | TRBV5-1 | TRBD2 | CASKTSGKREGRETQYF | TGCGCCAGCAAAACTTCGGGGAAGCGGGAGGGCCGAGAGACCCAGTACTTC
NA | TRBJ1-5 | TRBV6-5 | TRBD1 | CASRGQGGQPQHF | TGTGCCAGCAGGGGACAGGGGGGACAGCCCCAGCATTTT
NA | TRBJ2-3 | TRBV30 | NA | CAWSQLAGGTDTQYF | TGTGCCTGGAGCCAACTAGCCGGGGGCACAGATACGCAGTATTTT
NA | TRBJ1-2 | TRBV5-5 | NA | CASSWDGFYGYTF | TGTGCCAGCAGTTGGGACGGCTTCTATGGCTACACCTTC
NA | TRBJ2-1 | TRBV7-9 | NA | CASSLSGDSYNEQFF | TGTGCCAGCAGCTTATCAGGGGACTCCTACAATGAGCAGTTCTTC
NA | TRBJ2-2 | TRBV30 | NA | CASSGDRSITGELFF | TGTGCCTCCAGCGGGGACAGGAGTATAACCGGGGAGCTGTTTTTT
NA | TRBJ2-3 | TRBV5-4 | NA | CASSSEVLDTQYF | TGTGCCAGCAGCTCGGAAGTTTTGGATACGCAGTATTTT
once | TRBJ2-2 | TRBV27 | NA | CASSSTRQSGELFF | TGTGCCAGCAGTTCCACCAGACAGAGCGGGGAGCTGTTTTTT
NA | TRBJ2-5 | TRBV14 | TRBD1 | CASSQDRIRETQYF | TGTGCCAGCAGCCAGGACAGGATTCGAGAGACCCAGTACTTC
once | TRBJ2-2 | TRBV5-1 | NA | CASSSPDHYTGELFF | TGCGCCAGCAGCTCCCCGGACCATTACACCGGGGAGCTGTTTTTC
NA | TRBJ2-3 | TRBV5-1 | NA | CASSLAGKVSDTQYF | TGCGCCAGCAGCTTGGCGGGAAAGGTCTCAGATACGCAGTATTTT
NA | TRBJ1-4 | TRBV30 | TRBD1 | CAWGTGNEKLFF | TGTGCCTGGGGGACAGGGAATGAAAAACTGTTTTTT
few | TRBJ2-7 | TRBV19 | NA | CASRPGRGRTYEQYF | TGTGCCAGTCGACCCGGAAGGGGAAGGACCTACGAGCAGTACTTC
NA | TRBJ1-4 | TRBV18 | TRBD1 | CASSLDRGNEKLFF | TGTGCCAGCTCACTTGACAGGGGAAATGAAAAACTGTTTTTT
NA | TRBJ1-1 | TRBV2 | NA | CASSLPQGSEAFF | TGTGCCAGCAGCCTCCCCCAGGGGAGTGAAGCTTTCTTT
many | TRBJ1-4 | TRBV5-1 | TRBD1 | CASSSDRGRDEKLFF | TGCGCCAGCAGCAGTGACAGGGGGCGGGATGAAAAACTGTTTTTT
NA | TRBJ2-1 | TRBV11-2 | NA | CASSQAMGLEQFF | TGCGCCAGCAGCCAAGCTATGGGTTTGGAGCAGTTCTTC
NA | TRBJ2-7 | TRBV4-1 | NA | CASSTRDGYEQYF | TGCGCCAGCAGCACCCGGGACGGCTACGAGCAGTACTTC
NA | TRBJ2-3 | TRBV6-5 | TRBD2 | CASSSSGRSTDTQYF | TGTGCCAGCAGCTCTAGCGGGAGGAGCACAGATACGCAGTATTTT